These 2 T cell receptor beta chains came from one sample sequenced in a study of T cell clones after liver transplantation. Libraries were prepared by immunoSEQ multiplex PCR; TCRdb keeps only in-frame clonotypes and omits some of them. The table records over 55,000 clones, 70% to 80% of them present only once. This specimen consisted of CD4+ T cells from blood, obtained at the approximately 16-month timepoint. The receptors come from a human patient who received a liver transplant. Some of the T cells might come from the graft donor.

The genes are TRBV5-1 and TRBJ2-5; D gene ambiguous. Trimming took off 0 bases at V and 2 bases at J, with 11 bases between the two ends. The germline V gene encodes CDR1 SGHRS and CDR2 YFSETQ. This CDR3 spans 15 amino acids. The CDR3 here is CASSLAGLAQETQYF. CDR3 coding DNA: TGCGCCAGCAGCTTGGCCGGGTTAGCACAAGAGACCCAGTACTTC.

This clone has only a few counts. The chain combines TRBV6-1 with TRBJ2-7, with TRBD2 matching 13 bases. Trimming at V came to 4 bases and at J to 4 bases, leaving 1 base not matched to a gene. The germline V gene has CDR1 MNHNS and CDR2 SASEGT. The CDR3 is made up of 14 amino acids. In DNA form, the CDR3 reads TGTGCCAGCAGTGGGACTAGCGGGGGTTACGAGCAGTACTTC. Translation: CASSGTSGGYEQYF.